This T cell receptor (beta chain) was retrieved from a study of cytomegalovirus exposure and HLA in healthy donors. The sample holds a few counts of this clone. Primers included in the PCR were 60 Vbeta and 13 Jbeta primers. Measured with immunoSEQ multiplex PCR; TCRdb has only the in-frame clones, and not every one. Of about 200,000 clones listed, over 75% are singletons. What was sequenced was PBMCs. The clonotype comes from a boy between 2 and 10 years old in good health and CMV-seronegative.

The CDR3 spells CASSQERSGGVPLPFF. The CDR3 DNA follows: TGCGCCAGCAGCCAAGAGCGCAGCGGGGGGGTCCCTTTGCCGTTCTTC. The genes are TRBV4-1 and TRBJ2-1; 10 positions agree with TRBD2. Germline assignment: CDR1 MGHRA and CDR2 YSYEKL. This CDR3 region has 16 residues. The junction had 14 bases not matched to a gene; V was cut back by 0 bases and J by 15 bases.